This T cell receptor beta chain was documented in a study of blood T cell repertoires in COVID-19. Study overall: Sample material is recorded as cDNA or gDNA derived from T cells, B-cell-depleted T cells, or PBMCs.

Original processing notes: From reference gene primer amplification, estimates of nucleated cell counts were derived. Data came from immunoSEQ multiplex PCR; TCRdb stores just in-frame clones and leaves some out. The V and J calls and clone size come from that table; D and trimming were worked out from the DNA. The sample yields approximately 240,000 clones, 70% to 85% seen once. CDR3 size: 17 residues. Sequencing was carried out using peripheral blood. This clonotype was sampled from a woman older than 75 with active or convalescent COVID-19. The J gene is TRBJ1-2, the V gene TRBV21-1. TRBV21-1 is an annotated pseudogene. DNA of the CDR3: TGTGCCAGCACTTCCGCCGGGACTCCCTTTGGGGACTATGGCTACACCTTC. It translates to CASTSAGTPFGDYGYTF.